The 6 T cell receptor beta chains in this list originate from one sample, sequenced in a study of blood T cell repertoires in COVID-19. Using immunoSEQ multiplex PCR, the repertoire was profiled, and TCRdb retains in-frame clones only, with some absent. The sample records about 280,000 clones, roughly 88% being singletons. Sequenced input: peripheral blood. The receptors shown here come from a man aged 18 to 30 with active or convalescent COVID-19.

This rearrangement joins TRBV29-1 to TRBJ1-1, with D possibly matching TRBD1 (5 bases). This CDR3 region has 13 residues. V dropped 5 bases and J dropped 1 base, with 11 bases sitting between them. The germline CDR1 and CDR2 sequences are SQVTM and ANQGSEA. The CDR3 bases are TGCAGCGTTTTTAGGGGCCGGAACACTGAAGCTTTCTTT. Translating gives CSVFRGRNTEAFF.

J is TRBJ2-7 and V is TRBV5-5, with a possible D match to TRBD1 (5 bases). Germline V lookup: CDR1 SGHKS, CDR2 YYEKEE (reference sequence). V lost 4 bases and J lost 3, with 17 bases in between. This CDR3 has 15 residues. CDR3 sequence reads: CASSLAPDTYYEQYF. In DNA, the CDR3 is TGTGCCAGCAGCCTTGCACCGGACACGTACTACGAGCAGTACTTC.

The V call is TRBV11-2, the J call TRBJ1-3; D may be TRBD1 (6 bases). The CDR3 has 16 amino acids. V was clipped by 2 bases and J by 4 bases, with 15 bases between them. Germline V lookup: CDR1 SGHAT, CDR2 FQNNGV. CDR3 residues: CASSLIPGGTGNTIYF. CDR3 nucleotides: TGTGCCAGCAGCTTAATACCGGGGGGCACGGGAAACACCATATATTTT.

The rearrangement uses TRBV7-2 and TRBJ1-5, with D maybe TRBD1 (5 bases). V was pared by 6 bases and J by 3 bases, with 9 bases between. Germline lookup yields CDR1 SGHTA and CDR2 FQGNSA. CDR3 length: 13 amino acids. The CDR3 DNA follows: TGTGCCAGCAGGTCAGGGCTCAATCAGCCCCAGCATTTT. Translated, it gives CASRSGLNQPQHF.

The rearrangement joins TRBV19 to TRBJ1-2; D is undetermined. Germline loops: CDR1 LNHDA, CDR2 SQIVND (reference sequence). The CDR3 has 14 amino acids. V was trimmed by 3 bases and J by 6 bases, leaving 14 bases between them. The CDR3 spells CASSITSLTDGYTF. As DNA, the CDR3 is TGTGCCAGTAGTATTACGTCACTCACAGATGGCTACACCTTC.

The chain joins TRBV2 to TRBJ2-1, with 14 bases identical to TRBD2. The J segment lost 7 bases and the V segment lost 5 bases, leaving 4 bases of the junction unmatched. This CDR3 has 15 residues. The germline V gene has CDR1 SNHLY and CDR2 FYNNEI. The CDR3 DNA is TGTGCCAGCAGTCAGACTAGCGGGGGGGCTAATGAGCAGTTCTTC. Translated: CASSQTSGGANEQFF.